A single sample gave rise to the 2 T cell receptor beta chains below, sequenced in a study of cytomegalovirus exposure and HLA in healthy donors. Vbeta (60) and Jbeta (13) primers were used in the PCR. TCRdb's table, derived via immunoSEQ multiplex PCR, lists solely in-frame clones and lacks some. The sample table includes 140,000 to 150,000 clones. Sequencing was performed on PBMCs. The receptors derive from a male donor in good health and CMV-seronegative.

The chain has TRBV9 and TRBJ2-1, with a possible D match to TRBD2 (5 bases). This CDR3 region has 15 residues. Germline V gene sequence: CDR1 SGDLS, CDR2 YYNGEE. The V and J ends lost 0 bases and 8 bases respectively, with 15 bases between them. CDR3 sequence: CASSVEEGRWDEQFF. The CDR3 nucleotides read TGTGCCAGCAGCGTAGAAGAGGGCAGATGGGATGAGCAGTTCTTC.

The V gene is TRBV28, the J gene TRBJ1-2; D may be TRBD1 (6 bases). The CDR3 has 17 amino acids. V was trimmed by 4 bases and J by 1 base, leaving 19 bases between them. Germline-derived CDR1 and CDR2 are MDHEN and SYDVKM. The CDR3 sequence: CASSYLGVGGVNYGYTF. CDR3 in DNA: TGTGCCAGCAGTTATTTGGGGGTAGGGGGTGTTAACTATGGCTACACCTTC.